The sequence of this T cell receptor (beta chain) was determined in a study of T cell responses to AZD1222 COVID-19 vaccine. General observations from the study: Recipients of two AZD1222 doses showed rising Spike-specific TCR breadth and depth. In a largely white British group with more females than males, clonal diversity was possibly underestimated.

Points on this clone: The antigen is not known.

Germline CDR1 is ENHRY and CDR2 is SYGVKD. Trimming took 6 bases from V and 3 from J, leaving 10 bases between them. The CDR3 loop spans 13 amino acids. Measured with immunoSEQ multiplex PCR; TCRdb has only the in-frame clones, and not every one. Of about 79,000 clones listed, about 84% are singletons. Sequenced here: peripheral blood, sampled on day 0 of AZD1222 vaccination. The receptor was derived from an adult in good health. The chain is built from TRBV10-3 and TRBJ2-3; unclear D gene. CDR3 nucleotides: TGTGCCATCAGGAACGTAGGAACAGATACGCAGTATTTT. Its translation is CAIRNVGTDTQYF.